In this sample, the clone carrying this T cell receptor beta chain turned up many times. Its antigen is unknown. The sample is drawn from a study of post-analysis software for immune sequencing data. General study points: Strong co-clustering by F measure was evident for samples that had been prepared in the same batch. Patients showed TRBV5-6, TRBV5-1 and TRBV20-1 among four to six TRBV segments more frequent than in controls.

The library was made from cDNA and included unique molecular identifiers. With roughly 1 to 11 million T cells as the source, some 510,000 cDNA molecules resulted. MiXCR was run by TCRdb on the PCR reads, yielding one entry per CDR3 protein. The profile shows a few hundred thousand distinct CDR3 sequences, 35% to 40% of them singletons. The CDR3 is made up of 15 amino acids. Germline lookup yields CDR1 DFQATT and CDR2 SNEGSKA (reference sequence). With 0 bases removed from V and 4 bases from J, the gap between germline ends came to 14 bases. The chain carries TRBV20-1 and TRBJ2-3; unclear D gene. Material: blood. This TCR was sampled from a girl aged 10-17 years with multiple sclerosis. The CDR3 region has the DNA TGCAGTGCTAGAGAGAACGCCTTTCACGCAGATACGCAGTATTTT. Translated, it gives CSARENAFHADTQYF.